This entry lists 32 T cell receptor beta chains sequenced from one sample in a study of blood T cell repertoires in COVID-19. Using immunoSEQ multiplex PCR, the repertoire was profiled, and TCRdb retains in-frame clones only, with some absent. Counted here are around 100,000 clones, around 90% occurring once; the ten biggest clones make up roughly 2.6%. Sequenced: peripheral blood. These receptors all come from a man aged 45-60 years with COVID-19, enrolled during active disease.

This sequence joins TRBV30 and TRBJ1-5, with D possibly TRBD1 on 5 matching bases. The length of the CDR3 is 14 residues. CDR1 GTSNPN and CDR2 SVGIG come from the germline V gene (reference sequence). The germline V and J ends were trimmed by 2 bases and 6 bases, with 14 bases remaining between them. As DNA, the CDR3 is TGTGCCTGGAGTTTGGGGCTCTCGGGTCAGCCCCAGCATTTT. This codes for CAWSLGLSGQPQHF.

The chain combines TRBV4-1 with TRBJ2-1, with 8 bases lining up with TRBD1. Germline V lookup: CDR1 MGHRA, CDR2 YSYEKL. V gave up 4 bases and J gave up 0 bases; unmatched junction bases: 2. There are 15 residues in the CDR3. The CDR3 is CASSRTGISYNEQFF. The DNA of the CDR3 is TGCGCCAGCAGCCGGACAGGGATCTCCTACAATGAGCAGTTCTTC.

This rearrangement joins TRBV13 to TRBJ2-1; TRBD1 matches at 9 bases. V shed 5 bases, J shed 2 bases, and the junction held 4 bases outside the gene matches. The CDR3 runs to 15 residues. The germline V gene has CDR1 PRHDT and CDR2 FYEKMQ (reference sequence). This CDR3 reads CASSLRDRAYNEQFF. The CDR3, as DNA: TGTGCCAGCAGCCTCCGGGACAGGGCCTACAATGAGCAGTTCTTC.

The chain uses TRBV5-5 and TRBJ1-4, with D uncertain. V was trimmed by 2 bases and J by 6 bases, leaving 5 bases between them. The germline CDR1 and CDR2 sequences are SGHKS and YYEKEE (reference sequence). This CDR3 is 12 amino acids long. CDR3: CASSFSDEKLFF. The CDR3 region has the DNA TGTGCCAGCAGCTTTAGTGATGAAAAACTGTTTTTT.

The gene calls are TRBV9 and TRBJ1-2; no clear D gene. V was pared by 0 bases and J by 5 bases, with 14 bases between. Germline values: CDR1 SGDLS, CDR2 YYNGEE. This CDR3 has 15 residues. The CDR3 sequence is CASSVGSLYDYGYTF. CDR3 nucleotides: TGTGCCAGCAGCGTAGGCTCCCTATACGATTATGGCTACACCTTC. Full variable domain (outside the CDR3, taken from reference TRBV9 and TRBJ1-2): DSGVTQTPKHLITATGQRVTLRCSPRSGDLSVYWYQQSLDQGLQFLIQYYNGEERAKGNILERFSAQQFPDLHSELNLSSLELGDSALYFCASSVGSLYDYGYTFGSGTRLTVV.

V usage is TRBV4-1 and J usage is TRBJ2-3, with 8 bases aligning to TRBD1. J was trimmed by 0 bases and V by 1 base; bases with no gene match: 3. The CDR3 length is 16 residues. Germline V gives CDR1 MGHRA, CDR2 YSYEKL. The CDR3 coding sequence is TGCGCCAGCAGCCAAGGGACAGGGACTAGCACAGATACGCAGTATTTT. It specifies CASSQGTGTSTDTQYF.

The CDR3 region has the DNA TGTGCCAGCAGCCTAGACACTAACTATGGCTACACCTTC. This gives the protein CASSLDTNYGYTF. The genes are TRBV11-1 and TRBJ1-2; D gene unclear. Germline CDR1 is SGHAT and CDR2 is FQDESV (reference sequence). V was clipped by 5 bases and J by 0 bases, with 7 bases between them. This CDR3 has 13 residues. Variable domain in full (rest from reference TRBV11-1 and TRBJ1-2): EAEVAQSPRYKITEKSQAVAFWCDPISGHATLYWYRQILGQGPELLVQFQDESVVDDSQLPKDRFSAERLKGVDSTLKIQPAELGDSAMYLCASSLDTNYGYTFGSGTRLTVV.

This clone showed up just once. The CDR3 loop reads CSAARTYEQYF. Written as DNA, the CDR3 is TGCAGTGCTGCTAGAACCTACGAGCAGTACTTC. This chain joins TRBV20-1 and TRBJ2-7; D is undetermined. The CDR3 has 11 residues. Germline V gene lookup returns CDR1 DFQATT and CDR2 SNEGSKA (reference sequence). V lost 5 bases, J lost 2 bases, and 7 bases lay in between.

This chain uses TRBV15 with TRBJ2-5; 8 bases fit TRBD2. The trim removed 0 bases at V and 5 bases at J, leaving 5 bases unmatched. The CDR3 covers 15 residues. Germline V gene data show CDR1 as LNHNV and CDR2 as YYDKDF (reference sequence). CDR3 coding DNA: TGTGCCACCAGCAGAGACGGGACTAGGGGGGAGACCCAGTACTTC. Encoded protein: CATSRDGTRGETQYF.

This clone was seen once. This chain joins TRBV6-1 and TRBJ2-2; 7 positions match TRBD1. V lost 6 bases and J lost 7; bases outside the gene matches: 5. This CDR3 has 13 residues. Germline V lookup: CDR1 MNHNS, CDR2 SASEGT. The chain's CDR3 is CASSLPGGGELFF. CDR3 DNA: TGTGCCAGCAGCCTACCAGGGGGCGGGGAGCTGTTTTTT.

The genes are TRBV28 and TRBJ1-2; D not certain. The length of the CDR3 is 12 residues. CDR1 is MDHEN, CDR2 SYDVKM, per germline. Trimming shortened V by 6 bases and J by 5 bases, and 10 bases separated the two germline ends. CDR3 coding DNA: TGTGCCAGCAGCTATGGTCTTTATGGCTACACCTTC. This sequence encodes CASSYGLYGYTF.

This clone was counted only a few times. This chain joins TRBV19 and TRBJ1-2, with TRBD1 matching 7 bases. V lost 7 bases to trimming and J lost 0 bases; unmatched junction nucleotides: 2. Germline loops: CDR1 LNHDA, CDR2 SQIVND (reference sequence). This CDR3 has 13 amino acids. CDR3 sequence reads: CASIGTANYGYTF. In DNA form, the CDR3 reads TGTGCCAGTATAGGGACAGCTAACTATGGCTACACCTTC.

V gene TRBV10-3 combines with J gene TRBJ1-1, with D perhaps matching TRBD1 (6 bases). Germline values: CDR1 ENHRY, CDR2 SYGVKD. The CDR3 is made up of 14 amino acids. V lost 6 bases and J 3 bases, leaving 14 bases between the germline ends. The CDR3 region is CAISDGGGHTEAFF. The CDR3 DNA reads TGTGCCATCAGCGACGGGGGGGGGCACACTGAAGCTTTCTTT.

This chain links TRBV5-5 with TRBJ2-5, with D possibly being TRBD1 (6 bases). Trimming cost V 4 bases and J 5 bases, with 18 bases left between them. The CDR3 sequence is 15 residues long. Germline lookup yields CDR1 SGHKS and CDR2 YYEKEE (reference sequence). The chain's CDR3 is CASSPQAGAGETQYF. CDR3 nucleotide sequence: TGTGCCAGCAGCCCGCAGGCAGGGGCTGGTGAGACCCAGTACTTC. Variable domain in full (rest from reference TRBV5-5 and TRBJ2-5): DAGVTQSPTHLIKTRGQQVTLRCSPISGHKSVSWYQQVLGQGPQFIFQYYEKEERGRGNFPDRFSARQFPNYSSELNVNALLLGDSALYLCASSPQAGAGETQYFGPGTRLLVL.

The chain recombines TRBV12-3 or TRBV12-4 with TRBJ1-2, with D perhaps TRBD1 (5 bases). The V gene lost 3 bases and the J gene lost 4 bases, with 6 bases spanning the gap. The CDR3 is 12 amino acids. CDR3 loop: CASSFDSYGYTF. CDR3 nucleotide sequence: TGTGCCAGCAGTTTTGACAGCTATGGCTACACCTTC.

J is TRBJ1-2 and V is TRBV7-9; possible D gene TRBD1, 6 bases. Trimming stripped 6 bases from V and 6 bases from J, with 17 bases between. Germline assignment: CDR1 SEHNR and CDR2 FQNEAQ (reference sequence). This CDR3 is 14 amino acids long. CDR3 sequence (DNA): TGTGCCAGCAGTATCGCACAGGGTAGTGATGGCTACACCTTC. Amino acid sequence: CASSIAQGSDGYTF.

This chain uses TRBV24-1 with TRBJ1-2; TRBD1 might be the D (5 bases). The CDR3 covers 15 residues. In germline, CDR1 is KGHDR, CDR2 SFDVKD. V was shortened by 3 bases and J by 0 bases, with 10 bases between the two germline ends. CDR3 nucleotide sequence: TGTGCCACCAGTGATCCGGGGGGATCTAACTATGGCTACACCTTC. This gives the protein CATSDPGGSNYGYTF.

This rearrangement joins TRBV28 to TRBJ2-1; TRBD2 agrees at 7 bases. Germline V gene data show CDR1 as MDHEN and CDR2 as SYDVKM. V shed 5 bases, J shed 7 bases, and the junction held 14 bases outside the gene matches. CDR3 length: 16 amino acids. In nucleotides, the CDR3 is TGTGCCAGCAGTCCATTCAGCGGGGCGGCAGTGAATGAGCAGTTCTTC. Encoded protein: CASSPFSGAAVNEQFF.

The V gene is TRBV7-9, the J gene TRBJ2-3, with 9 bases that match TRBD2. Trimming removed 5 bases from V and 3 bases from J; junction bases left unmatched: 6. Germline CDR1 is SEHNR and CDR2 is FQNEAQ (reference sequence). The CDR3 extends over 15 amino acids. In DNA form, the CDR3 reads TGTGCCAGCAGCCCTGGACTAGCGAGGACAGATACGCAGTATTTT. Amino acid sequence: CASSPGLARTDTQYF.

This chain links TRBV12-3 or TRBV12-4 with TRBJ2-3; D possibly corresponds to TRBD1 (6 bases). The CDR3 sequence is 13 residues long. V was cut by 6 bases and J by 6 bases, with 13 bases left in between. The CDR3 DNA is TGTGCCAGCAGAAACAGGGATGGGGATACGCAGTATTTT. Protein product: CASRNRDGDTQYF.

V and J are TRBV7-8 and TRBJ2-7; 8 bases map to TRBD2. Trimming cost V 1 base and J 3 bases; bases outside gene matches: 14. CDR1 and CDR2 (germline): SGHVS, FQNEAQ. CDR3 length equals 18 residues. This CDR3 reads CASSLDMTGSSGIYEQYF. DNA of the CDR3: TGTGCCAGCAGCTTAGATATGACAGGCAGTAGCGGGATCTACGAGCAGTACTTC.

This clone occurred once. In nucleotides, the CDR3 is TGTGCCAGCAGTGAACTTCAGGGGCAGTTAGGCTACACCTTC. Translating gives CASSELQGQLGYTF. V gene TRBV6-1 combines with J gene TRBJ1-2, with D possibly TRBD1 on 6 matching bases. The CDR3 spans 14 residues. Germline V gene data show CDR1 as MNHNS and CDR2 as SASEGT. V shed 2 bases and J shed 8 bases, with 15 bases lying between them.

The CDR3 DNA is TGCAGCGTTAAGGGGACAGGGGTAGCCAAAAACATTCAGTACTTC. Protein product: CSVKGTGVAKNIQYF. This chain uses TRBV29-1 with TRBJ2-4, with 10 bases identical to TRBD1. With 5 bases clipped from V and 0 bases from J, the junction kept 4 bases outside the gene matches. The CDR3 totals 15 residues. CDR1 and CDR2 (germline): SQVTM, ANQGSEA.

The chain carries TRBV19 and TRBJ2-1, with 7 bases matching TRBD2. Trimming took 5 bases from V and 9 from J; bases not matched to a gene: 10. Germline assignment: CDR1 LNHDA and CDR2 SQIVND (reference sequence). This CDR3 region has 14 residues. The CDR3 sequence: CASSSQGGAGEQFF. The CDR3 bases are TGTGCCAGTAGTTCCCAGGGAGGGGCCGGTGAGCAGTTCTTC.

This chain uses TRBV10-3 with TRBJ2-7, with D perhaps matching TRBD2 (6 bases). V lost 5 bases to trimming and J lost 7 bases, with 9 bases between them. Germline CDR1 and CDR2: ENHRY and SYGVKD. CDR3 length: 11 residues. CDR3 DNA sequence: TGTGCCATCAGTATGACTAGGGAGCAGTACTTC. Its translation is CAISMTREQYF.

The V and J genes are TRBV19 and TRBJ2-7; 7 bases fit TRBD1. V shed 10 bases, J shed 6 bases, and the junction held 9 bases outside the gene matches. The CDR3 is 12 amino acids. The germline V gene encodes CDR1 LNHDA and CDR2 SQIVND (reference sequence). CDR3 sequence reads: CATITGAGEQYF. The CDR3 region has the DNA TGTGCCACTATTACAGGGGCCGGCGAGCAGTACTTC.

The V gene is TRBV2, the J gene TRBJ1-5; the D is unclear. CDR3 length equals 14 residues. CDR1 is SNHLY, CDR2 FYNNEI, per germline. Trimming left V 5 bases short and J 3 bases short, with 11 bases between. In DNA form, the CDR3 reads TGTGCCAGCAGTACACAGAGATACAATCAGCCCCAGCATTTT. It yields the protein CASSTQRYNQPQHF.

This clone appeared a single time. CDR3: CASSPRGAFF. The CDR3 nucleotides read TGTGCCAGCAGCCCGAGGGGGGCTTTCTTT. The gene calls are TRBV3-1 (or the pseudogene TRBV3-2) and TRBJ1-1, with D tentatively TRBD1 (6 bases). The V gene lost 4 bases and the J gene lost 11 bases, with 8 bases spanning the gap. CDR1 and CDR2 from the germline V gene are LGHDT and YNNKEL (reference sequence). CDR3 length: 10 residues.

The chain combines TRBV11-2 with TRBJ2-2, with 7 bases fitting TRBD1. V was clipped by 4 bases and J by 0 bases; unmatched bases: 5. The CDR3 sequence is 16 residues long. Germline V gene lookup returns CDR1 SGHAT and CDR2 FQNNGV. CDR3 coding DNA: TGTGCCAGCAGCTATGACAGGGCAGCGAACACCGGGGAGCTGTTTTTT. Its protein product is CASSYDRAANTGELFF.

Only one count was recorded for this clone. The V and J genes are TRBV13 and TRBJ1-6, with D perhaps matching TRBD1 (6 bases). Looked up from germline, CDR1 is PRHDT and CDR2 is FYEKMQ (reference sequence). This CDR3 has 14 residues. The V end was cut by 5 bases, the J end by 8 bases, with 13 bases between. The CDR3 nucleotides are TGTGCCAGCAGCCACCAGGGGTTGGATTCACCCCTCCACTTT. Its translation: CASSHQGLDSPLHF.

The chain carries TRBV3-1 (or the pseudogene TRBV3-2) and TRBJ2-1; D ambiguous. The germline CDR1 and CDR2 sequences are LGHDT and YNNKEL (reference sequence). V lost 7 bases, J lost 5 bases, and 6 bases lay in between. The length of the CDR3 is 11 residues. CDR3 in DNA: TGTGCCAGCACCAAGCACAATGAGCAGTTCTTC. Translating it yields CASTKHNEQFF.

This clone was observed a few times. This chain connects TRBV6-5 to TRBJ2-7; D is perhaps TRBD1 (6 bases). Germline-derived CDR1 and CDR2 are MNHEY and SVGAGI. V gave up 2 bases and J gave up 5 bases, with 13 bases separating them. The CDR3 length is 14 residues. The CDR3 sequence is CASSYRTGSHEQYF. The CDR3 nucleotides read TGTGCCAGCAGTTACCGCACAGGGTCCCACGAGCAGTACTTC.